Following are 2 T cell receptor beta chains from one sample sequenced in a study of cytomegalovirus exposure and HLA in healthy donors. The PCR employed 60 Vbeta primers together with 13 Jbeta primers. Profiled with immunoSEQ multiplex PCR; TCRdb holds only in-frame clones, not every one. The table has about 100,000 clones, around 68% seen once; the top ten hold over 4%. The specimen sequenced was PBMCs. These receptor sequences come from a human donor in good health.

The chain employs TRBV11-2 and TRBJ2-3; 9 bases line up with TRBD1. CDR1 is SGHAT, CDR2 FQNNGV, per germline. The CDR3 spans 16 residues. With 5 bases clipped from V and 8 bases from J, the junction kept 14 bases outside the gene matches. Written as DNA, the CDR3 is TGTGCCAGCAGCCAGTTACAGGGGGCTGAGGCTGGTACGCAGTATTTT. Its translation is CASSQLQGAEAGTQYF.

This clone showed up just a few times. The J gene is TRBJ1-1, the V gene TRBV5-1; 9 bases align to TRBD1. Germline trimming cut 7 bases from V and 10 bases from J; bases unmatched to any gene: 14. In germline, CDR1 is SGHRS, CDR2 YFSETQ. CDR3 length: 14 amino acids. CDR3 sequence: CASREPGQGPGAFF. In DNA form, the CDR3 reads TGCGCCAGCCGCGAACCGGGACAGGGACCGGGAGCTTTCTTT.